This T cell receptor (beta chain) was found in a study of monozygotic twins with inflammatory bowel disease. Points from the study as a whole: Against healthy co-twins, IBD patients had lower TCRbeta diversity (measured by inverse Simpson).

Total RNA input per TCR library was approximately 3.5 ug. Template-switch reactions added UMIs with a 6-nucleotide sample barcode. TCRdb reanalyzed the 5' RACE reads, giving one entry per CDR3 protein sequence and no DNA. The sample has roughly 330,000 distinct CDR3 sequences. Germline V CDR1 and CDR2: MDHEN, SYDVKM. The CDR3 has 14 amino acids. As for this clonotype: Its matching antigen is unknown.

The material sequenced was blood. This TCR came from a human donor with ulcerative colitis or Crohn's disease, or a healthy co-twin of an affected twin (not recorded which). This chain joins TRBV28 and TRBJ1-3. The CDR3 is CASRSTHSGNTIYF.